These 10 T cell receptor beta chains were all obtained from the same sample, sequenced in a study of T cell responses to AZD1222 COVID-19 vaccine. Clones were sequenced by immunoSEQ multiplex PCR, and TCRdb holds only the in-frame ones, with some missing. The data show over 110,000 clones, approximately 93% seen once. This specimen consisted of peripheral blood, obtained after recovery from COVID-19. The origin of the receptors is an adult who had recovered from COVID-19.

The sample holds one count of this clone. The V and J genes are TRBV28 and TRBJ2-3; tentative D call: TRBD2 (5 bases). Trimming removed 6 bases at V and 9 bases at J, with 13 bases between. The CDR3 has 12 amino acids. Germline-derived CDR1 and CDR2 are MDHEN and SYDVKM. The DNA of the CDR3 is TGTGCCAGCAGCCTCACAGAGGGCACGCAGTATTTT. Its protein product is CASSLTEGTQYF.

J is TRBJ2-3 and V is TRBV6-4; 9 bases agree with TRBD1. Germline CDR1 MRHNA, CDR2 SNTAGT. J was trimmed by 4 bases and V by 0 bases; bases with no gene match: 2. CDR3 length: 15 residues. The CDR3 region is CASSDSGQGPDTQYF. Written as DNA, the CDR3 is TGTGCCAGCAGTGACTCGGGACAGGGTCCAGATACGCAGTATTTT.

This sequence joins TRBV29-1 and TRBJ1-4; no clear D gene. V was cut by 6 bases and J by 8 bases, with 7 bases left in between. The CDR3 loop spans 10 amino acids. Germline V gene lookup returns CDR1 SQVTM and CDR2 ANQGSEA. CDR3: CSVQAEKLFF. CDR3 nucleotides: TGCAGCGTACAAGCGGAAAAACTGTTTTTT.

The chain recombines TRBV2 with TRBJ1-3; TRBD1 might be the D (5 bases). The CDR3 extends over 12 amino acids. Trimming stripped 7 bases from V and 8 bases from J, with 12 bases between. CDR1 SNHLY and CDR2 FYNNEI come from the germline V gene. The CDR3, as DNA: TGTGCCAGCATGGGAGGGACGGACACCATATATTTT. It specifies CASMGGTDTIYF.

The chain combines TRBV2 with TRBJ1-1, with TRBD1 matching 9 bases. With V trimmed by 8 bases and J by 5 bases, 6 bases remained unmatched. This CDR3 has 13 residues. The germline gives CDR1 SNHLY, CDR2 FYNNEI. The CDR3 DNA follows: TGTGCCAGCCTGGAGACAGGGGGGACTGAAGCTTTCTTT. As protein: CASLETGGTEAFF.

The genes are TRBV6-5 and TRBJ1-1; tentative D call: TRBD1 (5 bases). CDR1 is MNHEY, CDR2 SVGAGI, per germline. Deletions cut 2 bases from V and 4 bases from J, with 14 bases between. The CDR3 totals 15 residues. The CDR3 sequence: CASSYGGFGGTEAFF. The CDR3 DNA follows: TGTGCCAGCAGTTACGGGGGGTTTGGAGGCACTGAAGCTTTCTTT.

DNA for the CDR3: TGTGCCAGCAGCGTAGGGACTAGCGGGCTAGATACGCAGTATTTT. Its protein product is CASSVGTSGLDTQYF. The chain has TRBV9 and TRBJ2-3, with 11 bases fitting TRBD2. CDR1 SGDLS and CDR2 YYNGEE come from the germline V gene. This CDR3 contains 15 residues. V lost 0 bases, J lost 5 bases, and 2 bases stayed unmatched.

The rearrangement links TRBV5-4 to TRBJ2-7, with D maybe TRBD1 (6 bases). This CDR3 has 13 amino acids. Germline CDR1 is SGHNT and CDR2 is YYREEE (reference sequence). Trimming removed 2 bases from V and 3 bases from J, with 9 bases in between. In DNA, the CDR3 is TGTGCCAGCAGCTTTCCAGGGGACTACGAGCAGTACTTC. Protein product: CASSFPGDYEQYF.

The chain couples TRBV20-1 to TRBJ2-5, with D uncertain. Trimming took 6 bases from V and 5 from J, leaving 10 bases between them. The CDR3 sequence is 11 residues long. CDR1 is DFQATT and CDR2 is SNEGSKA in the germline V gene (reference sequence). The CDR3 loop is CSAPKWETQYF. DNA for the CDR3: TGCAGTGCGCCGAAGTGGGAGACCCAGTACTTC.

This sequence joins TRBV27 and TRBJ2-3; 9 nucleotides match TRBD1. The ends lost 0 bases at V and 2 bases at J; junction bases unmatched: 6. This CDR3 contains 17 residues. The germline V gene encodes CDR1 MNHEY and CDR2 SMNVEV (reference sequence). The CDR3, as DNA: TGTGCCAGCAGTTTATCGAGGGGGACAGGGCCCACAGATACGCAGTATTTT. Translated: CASSLSRGTGPTDTQYF.